Below are 12 T cell receptor beta chains sequenced from a single sample in a study of TIL therapy for anti-PD-1-resistant metastatic lung cancer (dated by TCRdb to about 2021). The immunoSEQ v3 hsTCRB kit was used to amplify TCR beta CDR3 regions from genomic DNA through bias-controlled multiplex PCR. Imported from immuneACCESS, the table was reduced by TCRdb to in-frame sequences with V and J called. These copies leave out some clones; in studies compared against another copy, an unresolved V gene accounts for under half, and the cause of the remainder is not known. A total of 60,000 or so clones appear in this sample, 55% to 75% of them only once. 5.5% to 8.5% of the sample is in the top ten clones. The sample's time point label, decoded: pre-treatment sample, taken before nivolumab and TIL therapy. This specimen was blood, taken at baseline. The receptors here all came from a person aged 25 to 80 with non-small cell lung cancer.

The chain links TRBV30 to TRBJ1-2; D might be TRBD1 (5 bases). In germline, CDR1 is GTSNPN, CDR2 SVGIG (reference sequence). There are 13 residues in the CDR3. V lost 2 bases, J lost 10 bases, and 17 bases lay in between. The CDR3 sequence is CAWSPAGWGHYTF. The CDR3 DNA follows: TGTGCCTGGAGTCCCGCGGGTTGGGGCCACTACACCTTC. Combining the CDR3 with reference TRBV30 and TRBJ1-2 gives the whole variable domain SQTIHQWPATLVQPVGSPLSLECTVEGTSNPNLYWYRQAAGRGLQLLFYSVGIGQISSEVPQNLSASRPQDRQFILSSKKLLLSDSGFYLCAWSPAGWGHYTFGSGTRLTVV.

The chain links TRBV7-9 to TRBJ1-4; D call uncertain. Trimming cost V 3 bases and J 7 bases, with 12 bases left between them. CDR3 length equals 14 residues. Germline values: CDR1 SEHNR, CDR2 FQNEAQ (reference sequence). The CDR3 DNA reads as TGTGCCAGCAGCTTTTCAGGTGATATTGAAAAACTGTTTTTT. Translation: CASSFSGDIEKLFF.

The chain couples TRBV30 to TRBJ1-5; 8 bases match TRBD1. This CDR3 comprises 14 residues. Germline V gene lookup returns CDR1 GTSNPN and CDR2 SVGIG (reference sequence). Trimming cost V 5 bases and J 6 bases; bases outside gene matches: 9. In DNA, the CDR3 is TGTGCCTGGGCCTCCGGACAGGGTGGTCAGCCCCAGCATTTT. Translation gives CAWASGQGGQPQHF.

The chain uses TRBV6-5 and TRBJ2-3; a possible D gene is TRBD1 (5 bases). The germline V gene encodes CDR1 MNHEY and CDR2 SVGAGI. Trimming stripped 0 bases from V and 8 bases from J, with 12 bases between. The CDR3 runs to 14 residues. The CDR3 reads CASSYSPGWATQYF. Written as DNA, the CDR3 is TGTGCCAGCAGTTACTCTCCAGGGTGGGCTACGCAGTATTTT.

This clone was seen a few times. The rearrangement uses TRBV19 and TRBJ1-1; D is perhaps TRBD1 (5 bases). Germline V gene lookup returns CDR1 LNHDA and CDR2 SQIVND (reference sequence). V lost 5 bases, J lost 3 bases, and 13 bases lay in between. The CDR3 extends over 14 amino acids. DNA for the CDR3: TGTGCCAGTAGTCTCCGAGGGACGGACACTGAAGCTTTCTTT. It specifies CASSLRGTDTEAFF.

V and J are TRBV5-1 and TRBJ2-1; D unclear. V lost 0 bases and J lost 5, with 9 bases in between. The CDR3 extends over 14 amino acids. Per the germline V gene, CDR1 is SGHRS and CDR2 is YFSETQ. The CDR3 DNA reads TGCGCCAGCAGCTTGGAGCCAGCAAACAATGAGCAGTTCTTC. This translates into CASSLEPANNEQFF.

This clone has just a few counts. The chain uses TRBV6-5 and TRBJ2-3; a possible D gene is TRBD2 (5 bases). Per germline, CDR1 MNHEY and CDR2 SVGAGI. Trimming cost V 7 bases and J 1 base, with 12 bases left between them. This CDR3 spans 14 amino acids. The CDR3 is CASTAGPGTDTQYF. CDR3 coding DNA: TGTGCCAGCACCGCGGGCCCGGGCACAGATACGCAGTATTTT.

V gene TRBV19 combines with J gene TRBJ2-2, with 7 bases lining up with TRBD1. There are 15 residues in the CDR3. V lost 4 bases, J lost 0 bases, and 2 bases stayed unmatched. Germline CDR1 and CDR2: LNHDA and SQIVND (reference sequence). The CDR3 protein is CASSRQGANTGELFF. CDR3 sequence (DNA): TGTGCCAGTAGTAGACAGGGCGCGAACACCGGGGAGCTGTTTTTT.

The chain joins TRBV5-1 to TRBJ1-6, with 7 bases fitting TRBD1. V lost 0 bases, J lost 4 bases, and 4 bases stayed unmatched. Germline loops: CDR1 SGHRS, CDR2 YFSETQ. This CDR3 comprises 16 residues. The CDR3 protein is CASSLEPQGYNSPLHF. The CDR3 DNA reads as TGCGCCAGCAGCTTGGAGCCACAGGGGTATAATTCACCCCTCCACTTT.

The chain employs TRBV5-1 and TRBJ2-5; the match to TRBD1 covers 9 bases. The CDR3 covers 15 residues. Germline loops: CDR1 SGHRS, CDR2 YFSETQ. V dropped 3 bases and J dropped 2; count of bases not matched to a gene: 5. The CDR3 nucleotides read TGCGCCAGCAGCTCAACAGGGGGCACACAAGAGACCCAGTACTTC. Translated, it gives CASSSTGGTQETQYF.

The genes are TRBV11-3 and TRBJ2-7; 8 positions agree with TRBD2. Germline V gives CDR1 SGHNT, CDR2 YENEEA. The CDR3 consists of 15 residues. V shed 6 bases, J shed 2 bases, and the junction held 9 bases outside the gene matches. The CDR3 coding sequence is TGTGCCAGCAGTCCTTTTAGCGGGGACCCCTACGAGCAGTACTTC. Amino acid sequence: CASSPFSGDPYEQYF.

This clone is a singleton in its sample. This rearrangement joins TRBV5-1 to TRBJ2-3; D not certain. Trimming shortened V by 0 bases and J by 2 bases, and 13 bases separated the two germline ends. The CDR3 loop spans 16 amino acids. From germline, CDR1 is SGHRS and CDR2 YFSETQ. CDR3 nucleotide sequence: TGCGCCAGCAGCTTGGCCCTGAACCTTGACACAGATACGCAGTATTTT. As protein: CASSLALNLDTDTQYF.